What follows are 15 T cell receptor beta chains derived from one specimen sequenced in a study of cytomegalovirus exposure and HLA in healthy donors. PCR amplification relied on 60 Vbeta primers (plus 13 Jbeta primers). Measured with immunoSEQ multiplex PCR; TCRdb has only the in-frame clones, and not every one. Of 230,000 or so clones in the sample, roughly 91% were seen once. The sample comprised PBMCs. The source is a girl aged 2-10 years in good health and CMV-seronegative.

The V gene is TRBV19, the J gene TRBJ2-1, with D tentatively TRBD1 (6 bases). This CDR3 has 16 amino acids. Trimming removed 2 bases from V and 2 bases from J, with 13 bases in between. Per germline, CDR1 LNHDA and CDR2 SQIVND (reference sequence). The CDR3 coding sequence is TGTGCCAGTAGTATACAGGTCACAGGGACCTACAATGAGCAGTTCTTC. This codes for CASSIQVTGTYNEQFF.

The CDR3 is CASIGQGYQPQHF. The CDR3 DNA reads as TGTGCCAGCATCGGACAGGGGTATCAGCCCCAGCATTTT. This rearrangement joins TRBV6-1 to TRBJ1-5; 9 bases agree with TRBD1. The CDR3 sequence is 13 residues long. CDR1 and CDR2 from the germline V gene are MNHNS and SASEGT. After removal of 7 bases from V and 5 bases from J, the junction contained 3 bases not matched to a gene.

The chain links TRBV11-2 to TRBJ1-2; TRBD1 matches 9 bases. Germline V gene lookup returns CDR1 SGHAT and CDR2 FQNNGV. Trimming at V came to 5 bases and at J to 4 bases, leaving 8 bases not matched to a gene. This CDR3 contains 15 residues. The CDR3 spells CASSPTDRGGYGYTF. DNA for the CDR3: TGTGCCAGCAGCCCTACCGACAGGGGGGGCTATGGCTACACCTTC.

The rearrangement joins TRBV29-1 to TRBJ2-1, with no clear D. This CDR3 region has 12 residues. Trimming took 7 bases from V and 3 from J, leaving 10 bases between them. CDR1 and CDR2 from the germline V gene are SQVTM and ANQGSEA. In DNA form, the CDR3 reads TGCAGCGGAGAGTACAGCTACAATGAGCAGTTCTTC. Its translation is CSGEYSYNEQFF.

The CDR3 coding sequence is TGTGCCTGGAGTCCCACTACAGGGGTCTCCGAGCAGTACTTC. This gives the protein CAWSPTTGVSEQYF. This chain links TRBV30 with TRBJ2-7, with TRBD1 matching over 7 bases. With V trimmed by 2 bases and J by 6 bases, 10 bases remained unmatched. The CDR3 covers 14 residues. Germline CDR1 is GTSNPN and CDR2 is SVGIG (reference sequence).

This clone appeared a single time. This chain connects TRBV11-2 to TRBJ1-4; 7 bases are a match to TRBD1. The CDR3 is 15 residues long. V shed 0 bases, J shed 4 bases, and the junction held 2 bases outside the gene matches. Per the germline V gene, CDR1 is SGHAT and CDR2 is FQNNGV. CDR3 in DNA: TGTGCCAGCAGCTTAGACAGGGGGATTAATGAAAAACTGTTTTTT. Amino acid sequence: CASSLDRGINEKLFF. The full variable domain, in which reference TRBV11-2 and TRBJ1-4 provide the parts outside the CDR3, is EAGVAQSPRYKIIEKRQSVAFWCNPISGHATLYWYQQILGQGPKLLIQFQNNGVVDDSQLPKDRFSAERLKGVDSTLKIQPAKLEDSAVYLCASSLDRGINEKLFFGSGTQLSVL.

This CDR3 is CASSFYESGDTQYF. CDR3 in DNA: TGTGCCAGCAGTTTTTATGAGTCGGGAGATACGCAGTATTTT. The rearrangement links TRBV27 to TRBJ2-3, with no clear D. The CDR3 sequence is 14 residues long. In germline, CDR1 is MNHEY, CDR2 SMNVEV (reference sequence). Trimming left V 3 bases short and J 5 bases short, with 12 bases between.

The rearrangement joins TRBV7-6 to TRBJ2-1; tentatively, D is TRBD2 (5 bases). Trimming took off 6 bases at V and 7 bases at J, with 19 bases between the two ends. The CDR3 consists of 15 residues. Per the germline V gene, CDR1 is SGHVS and CDR2 is FNYEAQ. The CDR3 DNA follows: TGTGCCAGCAGTAAAAAGTTAGGACCGGGGAATGAGCAGTTCTTC. It translates to CASSKKLGPGNEQFF.

The V gene is TRBV6-4, the J gene TRBJ1-5, with TRBD1 as a possible D gene (5 bases). Trimming took off 4 bases at V and 4 bases at J, with 11 bases between the two ends. CDR1 is MRHNA and CDR2 is SNTAGT in the germline V gene. This CDR3 region has 14 residues. The DNA for the CDR3 is TGTGCCAGCAGTGCGATCGGGGGTAATCAGCCCCAGCATTTT. This sequence encodes CASSAIGGNQPQHF.

The chain recombines TRBV11-2 with TRBJ2-5; TRBD2 matches at 8 bases. The CDR3 extends over 14 amino acids. The ends lost 0 bases at V and 5 bases at J; junction bases unmatched: 2. Germline V gene data show CDR1 as SGHAT and CDR2 as FQNNGV. The CDR3 sequence: CASSLEASGETQYF. For the CDR3, the DNA is TGTGCCAGCAGCTTAGAGGCTAGCGGGGAGACCCAGTACTTC. The full variable domain, in which reference TRBV11-2 and TRBJ2-5 provide the parts outside the CDR3, is EAGVAQSPRYKIIEKRQSVAFWCNPISGHATLYWYQQILGQGPKLLIQFQNNGVVDDSQLPKDRFSAERLKGVDSTLKIQPAKLEDSAVYLCASSLEASGETQYFGPGTRLLVL.

The V and J genes are TRBV6-5 and TRBJ2-2; D is unclear. Germline V gene lookup returns CDR1 MNHEY and CDR2 SVGAGI. CDR3 length: 15 residues. V lost 2 bases, J lost 3 bases, and 10 bases lay in between. The DNA for the CDR3 is TGTGCCAGCAGTTACCTTGCGGCCTACACCGGGGAGCTGTTTTTT. Its translation: CASSYLAAYTGELFF.

The J gene is TRBJ2-3, the V gene TRBV25-1, with D unclear. The germline V and J ends were trimmed by 4 bases and 3 bases, with 17 bases remaining between them. This CDR3 contains 16 residues. Germline V CDR1 and CDR2: MGHDK, SYGVNS. DNA for the CDR3: TGTGCCAGCAGTGGAGTGAGGCTAGGAAGTACAGATACGCAGTATTTT. It encodes CASSGVRLGSTDTQYF.

The chain joins TRBV7-3 to TRBJ2-1, with D unresolved. Trimming pared 3 bases from V and 0 bases from J, leaving 6 bases between. CDR1 and CDR2 from the germline V gene are SGHTA and FQGTGA. The CDR3 is 14 residues long. The CDR3 coding sequence is TGTGCCAGCAGCTTCTCGAGCTCCTACAATGAGCAGTTCTTC. Translation: CASSFSSSYNEQFF.

This clone appeared a single time. V is TRBV27 and J is TRBJ2-5, with D perhaps TRBD1 (5 bases). TRBJ2-7 explains the end of the DNA better; the J call may be wrong. This CDR3 has 15 residues. Germline V gene lookup returns CDR1 MNHEY and CDR2 SMNVEV (reference sequence). The CDR3 protein is CASSPTQGAPYEQYF. CDR3 bases: TGTGCCAGCAGCCCTACCCAGGGTGCCCCGTACGAGCAGTACTTC.

The chain carries TRBV30 and TRBJ1-2; D uncertain. The V and J ends lost 2 bases and 4 bases respectively, with 14 bases between them. The CDR3 is 14 residues long. Looked up from germline, CDR1 is GTSNPN and CDR2 is SVGIG (reference sequence). The CDR3 protein is CAWSLDGGPYGYTF. As DNA, the CDR3 is TGTGCCTGGAGTCTTGACGGAGGACCCTATGGCTACACCTTC.